The next 6 T cell receptor beta chains were all read from a single sample in a study of blood T cell repertoires in COVID-19. Clones were read by immunoSEQ multiplex PCR, and TCRdb kept only the in-frame ones, dropping some. The repertoire holds 110,000 to 150,000 clones, with approximately 86% as singletons. What was sequenced was PBMCs or T cells enriched from blood (not recorded which). These receptors were taken from a woman in her 40s who had recovered from COVID-19.

The gene calls are TRBV30 and TRBJ2-7; D not certain. Per the germline V gene, CDR1 is GTSNPN and CDR2 is SVGIG (reference sequence). The CDR3 covers 12 residues. Trimming removed 4 bases from V and 1 base from J, with 8 bases in between. In DNA form, the CDR3 reads TGTGCCTGGAATGCAGCGTCCTACGAGCAGTACTTC. It encodes CAWNAASYEQYF.

The gene calls are TRBV5-4 and TRBJ2-7, with 10 positions matching TRBD1. CDR1 and CDR2 (germline): SGHNT, YYREEE (reference sequence). The CDR3 runs 14 residues. The V segment lost 5 bases and the J segment 2 bases; nucleotides outside the gene matches: 4. In DNA, the CDR3 is TGTGCCAGCAGGGTAGGACAGGGGGCCTACGAGCAGTACTTC. Protein product: CASRVGQGAYEQYF.

This chain joins TRBV27 and TRBJ2-7; 9 nucleotides match TRBD2. The CDR3 is 16 amino acids. V was pared by 3 bases and J by 2 bases, with 8 bases of the junction left unmatched. In germline, CDR1 is MNHEY, CDR2 SMNVEV (reference sequence). This CDR3 reads CASSFIASGTAYEQYF. As DNA, the CDR3 is TGTGCCAGCAGTTTCATTGCTAGCGGGACAGCCTACGAGCAGTACTTC.

This clone appeared a few times. V is TRBV9 and J is TRBJ1-4; 12 bases align to TRBD1. CDR3 length: 18 amino acids. The germline gives CDR1 SGDLS, CDR2 YYNGEE. Unmatched junction bases numbered 7, after V lost 3 bases and J lost 1 base. CDR3 protein: CASSGRDRGPVTNEKLFF. The DNA of the CDR3 is TGTGCCAGCAGCGGACGGGACAGGGGGCCTGTAACTAATGAAAAACTGTTTTTT.

This chain uses TRBV10-3 with TRBJ1-2; 7 positions match TRBD1. With V trimmed by 7 bases and J by 4 bases, 6 bases remained unmatched. In germline, CDR1 is ENHRY, CDR2 SYGVKD. The CDR3 extends over 13 amino acids. DNA of the CDR3: TGTGCCATCAAGCTGGCAGGGGGCTATGGCTACACCTTC. Translating it yields CAIKLAGGYGYTF.

The chain couples TRBV18 to TRBJ1-4, with a tentative D call TRBD1 (5 bases). This CDR3 spans 16 amino acids. CDR1 is KGHSH and CDR2 is LQKENI in the germline V gene. Trimming stripped 3 bases from V and 0 bases from J, with 11 bases between. CDR3 amino acids: CASSPLGGATNEKLFF. The CDR3 nucleotides are TGTGCCAGCTCACCTCTAGGAGGGGCAACTAATGAAAAACTGTTTTTT.